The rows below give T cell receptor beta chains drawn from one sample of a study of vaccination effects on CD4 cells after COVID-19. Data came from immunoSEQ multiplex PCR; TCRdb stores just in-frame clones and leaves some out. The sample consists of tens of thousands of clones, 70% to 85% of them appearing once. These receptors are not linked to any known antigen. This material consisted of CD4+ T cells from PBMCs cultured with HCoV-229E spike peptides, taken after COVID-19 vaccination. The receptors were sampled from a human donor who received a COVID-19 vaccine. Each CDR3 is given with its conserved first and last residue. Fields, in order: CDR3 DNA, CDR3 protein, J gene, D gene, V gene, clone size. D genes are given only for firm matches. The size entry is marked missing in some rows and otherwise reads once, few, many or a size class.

CDR3nt: TGTGCCAGCAGGCGTACTAGCGGAAACATTCAGTACTTC
CDR3aa: CASRRTSGNIQYF
j_gene: TRBJ2-4
d_gene: TRBD2
v_gene: TRBV28
abundance: .

CDR3nt: TGTGCCAGCAGCCCGGACTACACCGGGGAGCTGTTTTTT
CDR3aa: CASSPDYTGELFF
j_gene: TRBJ2-2
d_gene: .
v_gene: TRBV3-1/TRBV3-2
abundance: .

CDR3nt: TGTGCCAGCAGTTTCCACAGGGACAAACAGCCCCAGCATTTT
CDR3aa: CASSFHRDKQPQHF
j_gene: TRBJ1-5
d_gene: .
v_gene: TRBV6-5
abundance: few

CDR3nt: TGTGCCAGCAGCACTAGCGGGGGGTACCTCACCTACAATGAGCAGTTCTTC
CDR3aa: CASSTSGGYLTYNEQFF
j_gene: TRBJ2-1
d_gene: TRBD2
v_gene: TRBV2
abundance: .

CDR3nt: TGTGCCAGTAGTCGACAGGTCTCTGGGGCCAACGTCCTGACTTTC
CDR3aa: CASSRQVSGANVLTF
j_gene: TRBJ2-6
d_gene: .
v_gene: TRBV19
abundance: few

CDR3nt: TGTGCCAGCAGCGCAGGACTAGCGGGGGGCACAGATACGCAGTATTTT
CDR3aa: CASSAGLAGGTDTQYF
j_gene: TRBJ2-3
d_gene: TRBD2
v_gene: TRBV7-7
abundance: .

CDR3nt: TGTGCCAGCAACCGAGGACAGCTGAACACCGGGGAGCTGTTTTTT
CDR3aa: CASNRGQLNTGELFF
j_gene: TRBJ2-2
d_gene: .
v_gene: TRBV27
abundance: .

CDR3nt: TGTGCCAGCAGTACAGGCTATGGCTACACCTTC
CDR3aa: CASSTGYGYTF
j_gene: TRBJ1-2
d_gene: .
v_gene: TRBV6-5
abundance: .

CDR3nt: TGTGCCACCAGTGGTCCGGTGGGTGGGGAGACCCAGTACTTC
CDR3aa: CATSGPVGGETQYF
j_gene: TRBJ2-5
d_gene: .
v_gene: TRBV24-1
abundance: .

CDR3nt: TGCGCCAGCAGCGAGAGCGGAGGGCTCAATCAGCCCCAGCATTTT
CDR3aa: CASSESGGLNQPQHF
j_gene: TRBJ1-5
d_gene: .
v_gene: TRBV5-1
abundance: .

CDR3nt: TGTGCCAGCGCGGTAGGGGTGGATTCACCCCTCCACTTT
CDR3aa: CASAVGVDSPLHF
j_gene: TRBJ1-6
d_gene: .
v_gene: TRBV3-1/TRBV3-2
abundance: few

CDR3nt: TGTGCCAGCAGCTCAGGGACTAGCAAAGGGGAGACCCAGTACTTC
CDR3aa: CASSSGTSKGETQYF
j_gene: TRBJ2-5
d_gene: TRBD2
v_gene: TRBV6-2/TRBV6-3
abundance: once

CDR3nt: TGTGCCAGCAGCTCCCGGGACAGGGGATCAACTAATGAAAAACTGTTTTTT
CDR3aa: CASSSRDRGSTNEKLFF
j_gene: TRBJ1-4
d_gene: TRBD1
v_gene: TRBV11-2
abundance: few

CDR3nt: TGTGCCAGCAGTTACACGGGGGACCCCACTGAAGCTTTCTTT
CDR3aa: CASSYTGDPTEAFF
j_gene: TRBJ1-1
d_gene: .
v_gene: TRBV6-5
abundance: .

CDR3nt: TGTGCCAGCAGTTACGGGAGGTTTAGCACAGATACGCAGTATTTT
CDR3aa: CASSYGRFSTDTQYF
j_gene: TRBJ2-3
d_gene: .
v_gene: TRBV6-5
abundance: .

CDR3nt: TGCAGTGCTAGTAGGCCACTAGGCACAGATACGCAGTATTTT
CDR3aa: CSASRPLGTDTQYF
j_gene: TRBJ2-3
d_gene: .
v_gene: TRBV20-1
abundance: .

CDR3nt: TGTGCCAGCTCACAAAAAAGGGAGACGGGACAGGCCACTGTTCGGCCCCAGCATTTT
CDR3aa: CASSQKRETGQATVRPQHF
j_gene: TRBJ1-5
d_gene: TRBD1
v_gene: TRBV18
abundance: .

CDR3nt: TGTGCCAGCAGTGAAGCTTCGCTCACAGATACGCAGTATTTT
CDR3aa: CASSEASLTDTQYF
j_gene: TRBJ2-3
d_gene: .
v_gene: TRBV2
abundance: .

CDR3nt: TGTGCCAGTAGTTCACCTTACAGCGGTTCGGTCTATGGCTACACCTTC
CDR3aa: CASSSPYSGSVYGYTF
j_gene: TRBJ1-2
d_gene: .
v_gene: TRBV19
abundance: .

CDR3nt: TGTGCCAGCAGCCAGAACAACCCGGGCCCCGTGACCCAGTACTTC
CDR3aa: CASSQNNPGPVTQYF
j_gene: TRBJ2-5
d_gene: .
v_gene: TRBV7-6
abundance: .

CDR3nt: TGTGCCAGCAGTCGGGCTAGTAGCACAGATACGCAGTATTTT
CDR3aa: CASSRASSTDTQYF
j_gene: TRBJ2-3
d_gene: .
v_gene: TRBV2
abundance: .

CDR3nt: TGTGCCAGCAGCTCTGGACAGGGGGCCGGGACCGGGGAGCTGTTTTTT
CDR3aa: CASSSGQGAGTGELFF
j_gene: TRBJ2-2
d_gene: TRBD1
v_gene: TRBV5-6
abundance: .

CDR3nt: TGTGCCATCAGGGGGGGGGCCGGCGGGGAGCTGTTTTTT
CDR3aa: CAIRGGAGGELFF
j_gene: TRBJ2-2
d_gene: .
v_gene: TRBV2
abundance: .

CDR3nt: TGCGCCAGCAGCTTCGAGGGGGCCGGGGAGCTGTTTTTT
CDR3aa: CASSFEGAGELFF
j_gene: TRBJ2-2
d_gene: .
v_gene: TRBV5-1
abundance: few

CDR3nt: TGCAGCGTTGCGGGCAGTCAAGGCGCTTTCTTT
CDR3aa: CSVAGSQGAFF
j_gene: TRBJ1-1
d_gene: .
v_gene: TRBV29-1
abundance: few

CDR3nt: TGTGCCAGCAGTTACACCGGACAAATCTTAATCTATGGCTACACCTTC
CDR3aa: CASSYTGQILIYGYTF
j_gene: TRBJ1-2
d_gene: .
v_gene: TRBV6-5
abundance: once

CDR3nt: TGTGCCAGCAGATCGACAGGGTCTGGTAATTCACCCCTCCACTTT
CDR3aa: CASRSTGSGNSPLHF
j_gene: TRBJ1-6
d_gene: TRBD1
v_gene: TRBV6-5
abundance: .

CDR3nt: TGCGCCAGCAGCCAAGACTTCGGGCCCAGGGGATCCTACAATGAGCAGTTCTTC
CDR3aa: CASSQDFGPRGSYNEQFF
j_gene: TRBJ2-1
d_gene: .
v_gene: TRBV4-1
abundance: few

CDR3nt: TGCGCCAGCAGCTTGGTTGACACAGATACGCAGTATTTT
CDR3aa: CASSLVDTDTQYF
j_gene: TRBJ2-3
d_gene: .
v_gene: TRBV5-1
abundance: .

CDR3nt: TGTGCCAGCAGTACCACCGGGACAGATTACTATGGCTACACCTTC
CDR3aa: CASSTTGTDYYGYTF
j_gene: TRBJ1-2
d_gene: TRBD1
v_gene: TRBV6-5
abundance: .

CDR3nt: TGTGCCAGCTCACCAACAGGTTGGAACACTGAAGCTTTCTTT
CDR3aa: CASSPTGWNTEAFF
j_gene: TRBJ1-1
d_gene: .
v_gene: TRBV18
abundance: .

CDR3nt: TGTGCCAGCAGCCGAAATGGTGGAACTAATGAAAAACTGTTTTTT
CDR3aa: CASSRNGGTNEKLFF
j_gene: TRBJ1-4
d_gene: .
v_gene: TRBV5-8
abundance: .

CDR3nt: TGTGCCAGCAGTTACTCAGGGTTGGATTCACCCCTCCACTTT
CDR3aa: CASSYSGLDSPLHF
j_gene: TRBJ1-6
d_gene: .
v_gene: TRBV6-5
abundance: few

CDR3nt: TGTGCCAGCAGCCGTGGACAAGGCAATCAGCCCCAGCATTTT
CDR3aa: CASSRGQGNQPQHF
j_gene: TRBJ1-5
d_gene: .
v_gene: TRBV6-5
abundance: .

CDR3nt: TGCGCCAGCAGCTTGGATGGCAGGGAGGATCAGCCCCAGCATTTT
CDR3aa: CASSLDGREDQPQHF
j_gene: TRBJ1-5
d_gene: .
v_gene: TRBV5-1
abundance: .

CDR3nt: TGTGCCAGCTCACGTTCCACTCCTACCGGTGAAAAACTGTTTTTT
CDR3aa: CASSRSTPTGEKLFF
j_gene: TRBJ1-4
d_gene: .
v_gene: TRBV18
abundance: .

CDR3nt: TGTGCCAGCTCACCAAGGCCGGATTCTAATGAAAAACTGTTTTTT
CDR3aa: CASSPRPDSNEKLFF
j_gene: TRBJ1-4
d_gene: .
v_gene: TRBV18
abundance: .

CDR3nt: TGTGCCAGCAGGCGGGGAGGAACTAGCGGGGGGGCCATAGAGACCCAGTACTTC
CDR3aa: CASRRGGTSGGAIETQYF
j_gene: TRBJ2-5
d_gene: TRBD2
v_gene: TRBV2
abundance: .

CDR3nt: TGTGCCAGCAGTGGGTCCGGGTACACCGGGGAGCTGTTTTTT
CDR3aa: CASSGSGYTGELFF
j_gene: TRBJ2-2
d_gene: .
v_gene: TRBV2
abundance: .

CDR3nt: TGTGCCAGCAGCCCCCGGATTGAACAGTTCTTC
CDR3aa: CASSPRIEQFF
j_gene: TRBJ2-1
d_gene: .
v_gene: TRBV7-9
abundance: few

CDR3nt: TGTGCCACCAGTGACGACAGGCGTACTACAGATACGCAGTATTTT
CDR3aa: CATSDDRRTTDTQYF
j_gene: TRBJ2-3
d_gene: .
v_gene: TRBV24-1
abundance: .

CDR3nt: TGCGCCAGCAGCTTGGATATAAGCACAGATACGCAGTATTTT
CDR3aa: CASSLDISTDTQYF
j_gene: TRBJ2-3
d_gene: .
v_gene: TRBV5-1
abundance: .

CDR3nt: TGTGCCAGCAGTACTATACAGGGGGAGGCTGCCAATGAGCAGTTCTTC
CDR3aa: CASSTIQGEAANEQFF
j_gene: TRBJ2-1
d_gene: TRBD1
v_gene: TRBV28
abundance: once

CDR3nt: TGTGCCAGCAGCGTTAGCGGAGTCGACACAGATACGCAGTATTTT
CDR3aa: CASSVSGVDTDTQYF
j_gene: TRBJ2-3
d_gene: .
v_gene: TRBV9
abundance: few

CDR3nt: TGTGCCAGCAGCCAAAGCGGGGTTAACTATGGCTACACCTTC
CDR3aa: CASSQSGVNYGYTF
j_gene: TRBJ1-2
d_gene: .
v_gene: TRBV3-1/TRBV3-2
abundance: .

CDR3nt: TGCGCCAGCAGCTTCGACAGGAACACTGAAGCTTTCTTT
CDR3aa: CASSFDRNTEAFF
j_gene: TRBJ1-1
d_gene: .
v_gene: TRBV5-1
abundance: .

CDR3nt: TGCGCCAGCAGCTTCCCGGGACTGAACACTGAAGCTTTCTTT
CDR3aa: CASSFPGLNTEAFF
j_gene: TRBJ1-1
d_gene: .
v_gene: TRBV5-1
abundance: .

CDR3nt: TGTGCCAGCAGCCAAGAGGGGGTCAGCCTTATCTCTGGGGCCAACGTCCTGACTTTC
CDR3aa: CASSQEGVSLISGANVLTF
j_gene: TRBJ2-6
d_gene: .
v_gene: TRBV14
abundance: .

CDR3nt: TGTGCCAGCAGCTTGGTGGCTTCATCAGGGAAAAAGACCCAGTACTTC
CDR3aa: CASSLVASSGKKTQYF
j_gene: TRBJ2-5
d_gene: .
v_gene: TRBV5-6
abundance: once